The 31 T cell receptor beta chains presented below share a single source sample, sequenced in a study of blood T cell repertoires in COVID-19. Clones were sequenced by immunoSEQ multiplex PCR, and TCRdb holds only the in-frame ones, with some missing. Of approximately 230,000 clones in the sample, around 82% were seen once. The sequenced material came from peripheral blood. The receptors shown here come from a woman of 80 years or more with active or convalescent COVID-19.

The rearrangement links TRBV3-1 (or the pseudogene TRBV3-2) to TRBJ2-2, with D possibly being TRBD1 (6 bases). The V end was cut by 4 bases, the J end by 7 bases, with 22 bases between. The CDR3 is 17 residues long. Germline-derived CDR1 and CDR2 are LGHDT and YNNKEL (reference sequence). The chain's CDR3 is CASSLTGTGQGSGELFF. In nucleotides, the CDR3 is TGTGCCAGCAGCCTAACAGGGACGGGGCAGGGAAGCGGGGAGCTGTTTTTT.

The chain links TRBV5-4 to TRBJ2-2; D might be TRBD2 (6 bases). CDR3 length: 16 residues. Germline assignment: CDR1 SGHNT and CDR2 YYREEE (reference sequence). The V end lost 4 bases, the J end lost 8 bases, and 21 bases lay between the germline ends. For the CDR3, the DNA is TGTGCCAGCAGCCCCGGGACTCCTAGCTCACCAGGGGAGCTGTTTTTT. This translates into CASSPGTPSSPGELFF.

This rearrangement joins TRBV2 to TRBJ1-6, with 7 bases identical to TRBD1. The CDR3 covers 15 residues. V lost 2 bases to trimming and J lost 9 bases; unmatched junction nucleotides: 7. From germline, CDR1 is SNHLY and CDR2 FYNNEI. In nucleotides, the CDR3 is TGTGCCAGCAGTGAACGCAGGGGGAAAACTTCACCCCTCCACTTT. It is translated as CASSERRGKTSPLHF.

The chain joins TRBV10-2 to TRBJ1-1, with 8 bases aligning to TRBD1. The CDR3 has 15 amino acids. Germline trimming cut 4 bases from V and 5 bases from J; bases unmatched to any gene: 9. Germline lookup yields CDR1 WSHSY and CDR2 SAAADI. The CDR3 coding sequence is TGCGCCAGCAGTGCCCCCGGACAGGGTGGGACTGAAGCTTTCTTT. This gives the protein CASSAPGQGGTEAFF.

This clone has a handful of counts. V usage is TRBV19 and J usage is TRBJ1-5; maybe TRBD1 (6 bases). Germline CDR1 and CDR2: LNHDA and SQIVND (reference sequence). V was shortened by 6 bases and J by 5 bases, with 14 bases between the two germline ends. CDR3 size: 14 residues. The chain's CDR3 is CASRVQGFDQPQHF. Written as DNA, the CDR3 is TGTGCCAGTAGGGTACAGGGATTCGATCAGCCCCAGCATTTT.

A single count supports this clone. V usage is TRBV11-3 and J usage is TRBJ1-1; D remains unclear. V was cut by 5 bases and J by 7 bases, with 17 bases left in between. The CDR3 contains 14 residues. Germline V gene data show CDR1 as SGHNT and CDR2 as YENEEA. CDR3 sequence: CASSPGLEGSEAFF. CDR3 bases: TGTGCCAGCAGCCCGGGATTGGAGGGCAGTGAAGCTTTCTTT.

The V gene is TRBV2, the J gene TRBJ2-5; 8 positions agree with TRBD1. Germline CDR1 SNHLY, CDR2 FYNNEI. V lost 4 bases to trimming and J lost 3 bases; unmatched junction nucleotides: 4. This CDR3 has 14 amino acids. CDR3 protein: CASSGSGGKETQYF. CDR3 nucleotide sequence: TGTGCCAGCAGTGGGTCAGGGGGCAAAGAGACCCAGTACTTC.

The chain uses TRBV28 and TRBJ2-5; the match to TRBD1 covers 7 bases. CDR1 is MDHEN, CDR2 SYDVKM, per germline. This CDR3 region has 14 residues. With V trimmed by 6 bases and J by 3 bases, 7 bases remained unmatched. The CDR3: CASSRGQLEETQYF. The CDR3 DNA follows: TGTGCCAGCAGCCGGGGACAGTTAGAAGAGACCCAGTACTTC.

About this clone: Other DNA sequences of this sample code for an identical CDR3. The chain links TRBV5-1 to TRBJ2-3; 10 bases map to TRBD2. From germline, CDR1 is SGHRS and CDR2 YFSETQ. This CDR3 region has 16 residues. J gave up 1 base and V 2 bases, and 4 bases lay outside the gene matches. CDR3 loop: CASSLGGTSGTDTQYF. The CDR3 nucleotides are TGCGCCAGCAGCTTAGGAGGGACTAGCGGCACAGATACGCAGTATTTT.

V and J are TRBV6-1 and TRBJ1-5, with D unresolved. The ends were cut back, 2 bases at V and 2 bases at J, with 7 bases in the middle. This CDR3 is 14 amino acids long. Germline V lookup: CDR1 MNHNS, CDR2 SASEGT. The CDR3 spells CASSEWEGNQPQHF. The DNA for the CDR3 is TGTGCCAGCAGTGAATGGGAGGGCAATCAGCCCCAGCATTTT.

CDR3 amino acids: CASRLGTGATGLFF. The CDR3 coding sequence is TGTGCCAGCAGGCTCGGGACAGGGGCTACGGGACTGTTTTTT. V usage is TRBV6-5 and J usage is TRBJ1-4, with 10 bases identical to TRBD1. Losses at the gene ends were 6 bases for V and 13 bases for J; bases not matched to a gene: 11. The CDR3 has 14 amino acids. In germline, CDR1 is MNHEY, CDR2 SVGAGI.

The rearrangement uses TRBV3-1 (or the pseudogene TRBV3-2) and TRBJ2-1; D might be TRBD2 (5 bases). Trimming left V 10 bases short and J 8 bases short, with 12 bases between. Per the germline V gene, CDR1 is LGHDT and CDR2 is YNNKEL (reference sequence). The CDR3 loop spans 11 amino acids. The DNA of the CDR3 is TGTGCCACGACACGGGGATATGAGCAGTTCTTC. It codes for CATTRGYEQFF.

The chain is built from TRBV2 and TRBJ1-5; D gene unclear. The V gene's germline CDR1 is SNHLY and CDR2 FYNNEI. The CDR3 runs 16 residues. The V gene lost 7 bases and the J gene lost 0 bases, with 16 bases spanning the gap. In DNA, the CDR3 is TGTGCCAGCAACTACGGGTTCTCCGATAGCAATCAGCCCCAGCATTTT. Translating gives CASNYGFSDSNQPQHF.

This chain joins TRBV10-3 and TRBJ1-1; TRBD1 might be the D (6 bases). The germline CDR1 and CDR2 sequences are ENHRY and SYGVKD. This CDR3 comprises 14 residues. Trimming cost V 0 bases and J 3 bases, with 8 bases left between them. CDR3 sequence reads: CAISESPGDTEAFF. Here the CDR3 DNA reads TGTGCCATCAGTGAGTCGCCAGGGGACACTGAAGCTTTCTTT.

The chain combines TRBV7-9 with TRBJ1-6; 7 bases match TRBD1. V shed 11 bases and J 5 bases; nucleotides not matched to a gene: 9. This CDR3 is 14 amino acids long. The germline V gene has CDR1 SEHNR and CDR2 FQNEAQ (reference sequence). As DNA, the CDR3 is TGTGCCGGCCATCGGGGGACAGATAATTCACCCCTCCACTTT. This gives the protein CAGHRGTDNSPLHF.

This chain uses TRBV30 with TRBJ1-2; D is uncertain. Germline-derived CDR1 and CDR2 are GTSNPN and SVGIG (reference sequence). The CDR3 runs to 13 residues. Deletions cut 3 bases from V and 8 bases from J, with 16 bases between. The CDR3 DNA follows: TGTGCCTGGAGAGGAGCAAGAGGCGGCGGCTACACCTTC. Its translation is CAWRGARGGGYTF.

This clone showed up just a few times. The CDR3 coding sequence is TGCGCCAGCAGCTTGGGTACAGGGTCTGGCTACACCTTC. Translation: CASSLGTGSGYTF. The chain recombines TRBV5-1 with TRBJ1-2, with D perhaps matching TRBD1 (6 bases). V was cut by 0 bases and J by 7 bases, with 10 bases left in between. CDR3 length equals 13 residues. Germline loops: CDR1 SGHRS, CDR2 YFSETQ.

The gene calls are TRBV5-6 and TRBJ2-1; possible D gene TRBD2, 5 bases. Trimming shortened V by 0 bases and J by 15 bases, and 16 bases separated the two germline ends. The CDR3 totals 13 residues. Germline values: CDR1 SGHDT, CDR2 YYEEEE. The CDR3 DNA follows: TGTGCCAGCAGCTTGGCTTTGGAGGAACCCCGGTTCTTC. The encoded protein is CASSLALEEPRFF.

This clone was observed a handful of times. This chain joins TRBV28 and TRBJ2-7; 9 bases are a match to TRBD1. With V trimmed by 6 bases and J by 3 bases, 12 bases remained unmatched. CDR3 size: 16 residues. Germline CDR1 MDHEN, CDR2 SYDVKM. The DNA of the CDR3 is TGTGCCAGCAGCAAAACAGGGGGCGGTTTTTTCTACGAGCAGTACTTC. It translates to CASSKTGGGFFYEQYF. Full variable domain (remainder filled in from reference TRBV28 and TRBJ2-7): DVKVTQSSRYLVKRTGEKVFLECVQDMDHENMFWYRQDPGLGLRLIYFSYDVKMKEKGDIPEGYSVSREKKERFSLILESASTNQTSMYLCASSKTGGGFFYEQYFGPGTRLTVT.

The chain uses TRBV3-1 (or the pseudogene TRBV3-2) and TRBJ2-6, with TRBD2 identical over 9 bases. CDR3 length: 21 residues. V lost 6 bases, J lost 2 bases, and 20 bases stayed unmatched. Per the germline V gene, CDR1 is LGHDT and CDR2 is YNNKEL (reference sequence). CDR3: CASSRLGLGSGRFAGANVLTF. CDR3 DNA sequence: TGTGCCAGCAGTCGTCTTGGGTTAGGGAGCGGGAGGTTCGCTGGGGCCAACGTCCTGACTTTC.

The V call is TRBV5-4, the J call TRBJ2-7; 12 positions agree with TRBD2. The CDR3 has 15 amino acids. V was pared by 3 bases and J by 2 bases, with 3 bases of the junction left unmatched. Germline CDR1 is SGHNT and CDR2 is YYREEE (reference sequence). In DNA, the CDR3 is TGTGCCAGCAGCTGGACTAGCGGGAAACCCTACGAGCAGTACTTC. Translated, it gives CASSWTSGKPYEQYF.

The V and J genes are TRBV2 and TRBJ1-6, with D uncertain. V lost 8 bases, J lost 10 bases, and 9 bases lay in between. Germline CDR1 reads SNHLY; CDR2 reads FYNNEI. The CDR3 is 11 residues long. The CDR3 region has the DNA TGTGCCAGCCGCAGGATCTCACCCCTCCACTTT. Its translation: CASRRISPLHF.

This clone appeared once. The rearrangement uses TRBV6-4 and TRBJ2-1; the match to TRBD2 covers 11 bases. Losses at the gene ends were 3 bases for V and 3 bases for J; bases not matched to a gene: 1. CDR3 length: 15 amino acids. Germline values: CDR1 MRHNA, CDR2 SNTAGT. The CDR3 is CASSELAGGYNEQFF. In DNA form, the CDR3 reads TGTGCCAGCAGTGAGCTAGCGGGAGGCTACAATGAGCAGTTCTTC.

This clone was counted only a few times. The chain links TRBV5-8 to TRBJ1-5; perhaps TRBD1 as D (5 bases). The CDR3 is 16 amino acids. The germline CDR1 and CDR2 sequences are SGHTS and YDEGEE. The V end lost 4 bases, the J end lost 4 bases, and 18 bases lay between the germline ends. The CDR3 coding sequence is TGTGCCAGCAGCGTTCACCGGGGCCGGGGGAATCAGCCCCAGCATTTT. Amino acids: CASSVHRGRGNQPQHF.

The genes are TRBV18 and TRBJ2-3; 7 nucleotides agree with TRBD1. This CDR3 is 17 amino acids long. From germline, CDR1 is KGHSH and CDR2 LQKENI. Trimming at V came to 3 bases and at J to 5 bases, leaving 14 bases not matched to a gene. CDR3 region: CASSPPDRKGALDTQYF. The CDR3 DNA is TGTGCCAGCTCACCGCCGGACAGGAAGGGGGCCTTAGATACGCAGTATTTT. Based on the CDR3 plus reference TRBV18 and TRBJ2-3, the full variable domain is NAGVMQNPRHLVRRRGQEARLRCSPMKGHSHVYWYRQLPEEGLKFMVYLQKENIIDESGMPKERFSAEFPKEGPSILRIQQVVRGDSAAYFCASSPPDRKGALDTQYFGPGTRLTVL.

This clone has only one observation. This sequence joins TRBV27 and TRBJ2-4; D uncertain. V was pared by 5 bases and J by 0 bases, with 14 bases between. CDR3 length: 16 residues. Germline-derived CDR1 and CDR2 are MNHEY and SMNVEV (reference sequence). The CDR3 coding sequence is TGTGCCAGCAGTACCTCCTTCCTACGAGCCAAAAACATTCAGTACTTC. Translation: CASSTSFLRAKNIQYF.

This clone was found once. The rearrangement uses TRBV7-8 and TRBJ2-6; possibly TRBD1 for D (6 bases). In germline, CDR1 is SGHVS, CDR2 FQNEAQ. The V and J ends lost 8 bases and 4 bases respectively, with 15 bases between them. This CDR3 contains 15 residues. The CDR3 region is CASVSQGLGANVLTF. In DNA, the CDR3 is TGTGCCAGCGTCTCACAGGGCCTCGGGGCCAACGTCCTGACTTTC.

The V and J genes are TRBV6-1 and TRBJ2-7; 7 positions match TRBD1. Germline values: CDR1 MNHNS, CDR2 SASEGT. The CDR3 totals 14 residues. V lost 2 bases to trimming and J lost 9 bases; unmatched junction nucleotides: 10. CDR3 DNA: TGTGCCAGCAGTGAAAGGGGGCAGGGGGACGGGCAGTACTTC. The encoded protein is CASSERGQGDGQYF.

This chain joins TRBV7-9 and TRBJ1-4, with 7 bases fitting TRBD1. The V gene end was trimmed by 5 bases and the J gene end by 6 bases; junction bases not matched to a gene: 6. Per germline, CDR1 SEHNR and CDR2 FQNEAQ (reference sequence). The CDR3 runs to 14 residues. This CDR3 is CASSVGQVDEKLFF. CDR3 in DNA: TGTGCCAGCAGCGTCGGACAGGTTGATGAAAAACTGTTTTTT. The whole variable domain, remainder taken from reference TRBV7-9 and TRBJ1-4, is DTGVSQNPRHKITKRGQNVTFRCDPISEHNRLYWYRQTLGQGPEFLTYFQNEAQLEKSRLLSDRFSAERPKGSFSTLEIQRTEQGDSAMYLCASSVGQVDEKLFFGSGTQLSVL.

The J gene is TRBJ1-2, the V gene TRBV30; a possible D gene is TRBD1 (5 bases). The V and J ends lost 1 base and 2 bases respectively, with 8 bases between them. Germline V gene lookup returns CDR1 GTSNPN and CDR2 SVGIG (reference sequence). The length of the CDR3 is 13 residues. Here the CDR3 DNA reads TGTGCCTGGAGTGAAGGGGCGAACTATGGCTACACCTTC. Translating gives CAWSEGANYGYTF.

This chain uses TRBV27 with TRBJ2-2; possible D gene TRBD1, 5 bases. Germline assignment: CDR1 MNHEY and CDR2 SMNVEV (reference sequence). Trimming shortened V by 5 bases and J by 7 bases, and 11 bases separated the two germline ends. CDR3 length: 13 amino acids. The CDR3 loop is CASSRQGVGELFF. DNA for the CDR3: TGTGCCAGCAGTCGGCAGGGTGTCGGGGAGCTGTTTTTT.